These 23 T cell receptor beta chains originate from one sample sequenced in a study of OX40 agonist ivuxolimab in advanced cancers. TCRdb keeps only in-frame clones here, not all; method: immunoSEQ multiplex PCR. The table includes about 90,000 clones, roughly nine tenths detected once. Sequenced here: CD4+ or CD8+ T cells sorted from blood, sampled in a trial of the OX40 agonist ivuxolimab. These receptors were obtained from an adult with an advanced solid tumor such as melanoma, head and neck, liver or kidney cancer.

The V call is TRBV18, the J call TRBJ2-7; D is undetermined. CDR3 length: 15 residues. Trimming cost V 2 bases and J 0 bases, with 11 bases left between them. Germline V gene sequence: CDR1 KGHSH, CDR2 LQKENI. Here the CDR3 reads CASSPLGRDSYEQYF. DNA of the CDR3: TGTGCCAGCTCACCATTAGGGCGCGACTCCTACGAGCAGTACTTC.

The chain has TRBV5-5 and TRBJ2-7, with D possibly TRBD2 on 5 matching bases. The CDR3 is 15 amino acids. The germline V and J ends were trimmed by 4 bases and 1 base, with 15 bases remaining between them. Germline assignment: CDR1 SGHKS and CDR2 YYEKEE (reference sequence). The DNA for the CDR3 is TGTGCCAGCAGCCTCGGTGGTAGCGTATCCTACGAGCAGTACTTC. This codes for CASSLGGSVSYEQYF.

V gene TRBV5-4 combines with J gene TRBJ2-7, with 9 bases that match TRBD1. Looked up from germline, CDR1 is SGHNT and CDR2 is YYREEE (reference sequence). The CDR3 runs to 15 residues. V lost 4 bases, J lost 5 bases, and 10 bases stayed unmatched. The CDR3 reads CASSGEGDRVNEQYF. In DNA form, the CDR3 reads TGTGCCAGCAGCGGAGAAGGGGACAGGGTGAACGAGCAGTACTTC.

The chain couples TRBV5-1 to TRBJ2-7; 7 positions agree with TRBD2. The germline CDR1 and CDR2 sequences are SGHRS and YFSETQ. The CDR3 has 15 amino acids. V was clipped by 0 bases and J by 2 bases; unmatched bases: 5. The CDR3 DNA reads as TGCGCCAGCAGCTTGGGGCTAGCGGAGACCTACGAGCAGTACTTC. Residues: CASSLGLAETYEQYF.

The V and J genes are TRBV11-3 and TRBJ1-2; weak D call: TRBD1 (5 bases). Between the trimmed V and J ends, which lost 4 bases and 2 bases, there was a span of 17 bases. In germline, CDR1 is SGHNT, CDR2 YENEEA. CDR3 length equals 16 residues. CDR3 DNA: TGTGCCAGCAGCTGGGGGATCCAGGCGCAAAACTATGGCTACACCTTC. Amino acids: CASSWGIQAQNYGYTF.

Written as DNA, the CDR3 is TGTGCCAGCAGCTTCGGACTAGCGGGAGGGCCTACCTACGAGCAGTACTTC. Protein: CASSFGLAGGPTYEQYF. The chain couples TRBV7-9 to TRBJ2-7; TRBD2 aligns across 15 bases. Germline-derived CDR1 and CDR2 are SEHNR and FQNEAQ (reference sequence). The CDR3 extends over 17 amino acids. V lost 3 bases to trimming and J lost 2 bases; unmatched junction nucleotides: 5.

This clone has just one count. V is TRBV5-1 and J is TRBJ2-3; no clear D. The CDR3 runs 13 residues. Germline V gives CDR1 SGHRS, CDR2 YFSETQ. The V and J ends lost 5 bases and 4 bases respectively, with 11 bases between them. CDR3 bases: TGCGCCAGCAGGTCATTATTCGCAGATACGCAGTATTTT. As protein: CASRSLFADTQYF.

V gene TRBV7-9 combines with J gene TRBJ1-1; D gene ambiguous. The CDR3 totals 12 residues. Per germline, CDR1 SEHNR and CDR2 FQNEAQ (reference sequence). V was pared by 5 bases and J by 10 bases, with 14 bases between. The CDR3 reads CASSPHESTAFF. For the CDR3, the DNA is TGTGCCAGCAGCCCACACGAATCCACAGCTTTCTTT.

This clone was seen just once. The CDR3 DNA reads as TGCGCCAGCAGCTTGGCCCTGACTTCCAAACAAGAGACCCAGTACTTC. It encodes CASSLALTSKQETQYF. V and J are TRBV5-1 and TRBJ2-5; no firm D call. V shed 0 bases and J shed 2 bases, with 14 bases lying between them. In germline, CDR1 is SGHRS, CDR2 YFSETQ. The CDR3 length is 16 residues.

V and J are TRBV15 and TRBJ1-2; D perhaps matches TRBD1 (6 bases). Trimming took 0 bases from V and 1 from J, leaving 15 bases between them. CDR3 length: 17 amino acids. CDR1 LNHNV and CDR2 YYDKDF come from the germline V gene (reference sequence). The DNA of the CDR3 is TGTGCCACCAGCAGAGAGGGGGCCAGGGTCCTTAACTATGGCTACACCTTC. Its translation is CATSREGARVLNYGYTF.

This clone was seen only a few times. The chain employs TRBV2 and TRBJ1-2; TRBD1 might be the D (5 bases). Between the trimmed V and J ends, which lost 8 bases and 4 bases, there was a span of 11 bases. In germline, CDR1 is SNHLY, CDR2 FYNNEI. The CDR3 loop spans 12 amino acids. The chain's CDR3 is CASGTASYGYTF. DNA for the CDR3: TGTGCCAGCGGGACGGCGAGCTATGGCTACACCTTC.

Remarks on this clone: One end of the junction varies from germline; a read error may be responsible. This chain links TRBV6-1 with TRBJ2-5; 13 positions match TRBD2. Germline values: CDR1 MNHNS, CDR2 SASEGT. This CDR3 has 17 amino acids. The CDR3 nucleotides are TGTGCCAGCAGCGAAGGGAGGGGACTAGCGGGACGAGAGACCCAGTACTTC. The encoded protein is CASSEGRGLAGRETQYF.

This rearrangement joins TRBV9 to TRBJ2-7; D is unclear. Between the trimmed V and J ends, which lost 3 bases and 2 bases, there was a span of 12 bases. The CDR3 has 14 amino acids. The germline V gene encodes CDR1 SGDLS and CDR2 YYNGEE. The CDR3 bases are TGTGCCAGCAGCGGACCCCCGAGAACCTACGAGCAGTACTTC. Translated: CASSGPPRTYEQYF.

This sequence joins TRBV19 and TRBJ2-7; D gene ambiguous. Germline V CDR1 and CDR2: LNHDA, SQIVND (reference sequence). The CDR3 has 14 amino acids. V was trimmed by 5 bases and J by 3 bases, leaving 14 bases between them. In DNA, the CDR3 is TGTGCCAGTAGTTCGCCAGGTCAACTCTACGAGCAGTACTTC. Translating it yields CASSSPGQLYEQYF.

CDR3 sequence reads: CASSVRNTGAFF. In nucleotides, the CDR3 is TGTGCCAGCAGTGTGCGGAACACCGGAGCTTTCTTT. The chain joins TRBV2 to TRBJ1-1; no definite D call. Germline V gene data show CDR1 as SNHLY and CDR2 as FYNNEI. This CDR3 contains 12 residues. The ends were cut back, 4 bases at V and 10 bases at J, with 13 bases in the middle.

The chain couples TRBV29-1 to TRBJ2-2, with D tentatively TRBD1 (7 bases). Trimming took 4 bases from V and 7 from J, leaving 16 bases between them. The CDR3 runs to 14 residues. Germline CDR1 reads SQVTM; CDR2 reads ANQGSEA. CDR3 region: CSVVEGALGGELFF. The CDR3 nucleotides read TGCAGCGTTGTGGAGGGGGCGCTGGGCGGGGAGCTGTTTTTT.

This chain uses TRBV6-1 with TRBJ2-2; 10 nucleotides line up with TRBD1. J lost 4 bases, V lost 8 bases, and 1 base had no gene match. The CDR3 has 13 amino acids. Looked up from germline, CDR1 is MNHNS and CDR2 is SASEGT. The CDR3 here is CASRDRGTGELFF. The DNA of the CDR3 is TGTGCCAGCCGGGACAGGGGCACCGGGGAGCTGTTTTTT.

The chain combines TRBV6-6 with TRBJ1-5; D not certain. This CDR3 comprises 14 residues. Per the germline V gene, CDR1 is MNHNY and CDR2 is SVGAGI (reference sequence). With 0 bases removed from V and 6 bases from J, the gap between germline ends came to 9 bases. The CDR3 DNA sequence: TGTGCCAGCAGTTACTCCGGGGAGACTCAGCCCCAGCATTTT. It specifies CASSYSGETQPQHF.

The chain links TRBV11-2 to TRBJ2-7; 7 bases map to TRBD2. Germline V CDR1 and CDR2: SGHAT, FQNNGV. There are 13 residues in the CDR3. The ends lost 10 bases at V and 5 bases at J; junction bases unmatched: 11. The CDR3 sequence: CATTGEGLNEQYF. CDR3 nucleotides: TGTGCCACCACTGGGGAGGGATTAAACGAGCAGTACTTC.

CDR3 residues: CASSSSSYEQYF. DNA for the CDR3: TGCGCCAGCAGCTCTTCTTCTTACGAGCAGTACTTC. The chain uses TRBV5-1 and TRBJ2-7, with D unresolved. Trimming shortened V by 3 bases and J by 4 bases, and 8 bases separated the two germline ends. CDR3 length: 12 amino acids. Germline V lookup: CDR1 SGHRS, CDR2 YFSETQ. The full variable domain, with the rest looked up from reference TRBV5-1 and TRBJ2-7, is KAGVTQTPRYLIKTRGQQVTLSCSPISGHRSVSWYQQTPGQGLQFLFEYFSETQRNKGNFPGRFSGRQFSNSRSEMNVSTLELGDSALYLCASSSSSYEQYFGPGTRLTVT.

The CDR3 spells CASIRTGAGTEAFF. In DNA, the CDR3 is TGTGCCAGCATCCGGACAGGGGCGGGCACTGAAGCTTTCTTT. V and J are TRBV28 and TRBJ1-1; 9 positions agree with TRBD1. In germline, CDR1 is MDHEN, CDR2 SYDVKM. The CDR3 loop spans 14 amino acids. V shed 7 bases, J shed 4 bases, and the junction held 7 bases outside the gene matches.

This clone was found a few times. V gene TRBV4-2 combines with J gene TRBJ1-5; the match to TRBD1 covers 8 bases. The germline gives CDR1 LGHNA, CDR2 YNFKEQ. The CDR3 is 17 residues long. The junction had 10 bases not matched to a gene; V was cut back by 0 bases and J by 6 bases. The CDR3 region is CASSQDRGGDRTQPQHF. As DNA, the CDR3 is TGTGCCAGCAGCCAAGATCGGGGAGGGGACAGGACTCAGCCCCAGCATTTT.

The genes are TRBV27 and TRBJ2-7, with D possibly matching TRBD2 (6 bases). The V gene lost 5 bases and the J gene lost 2 bases, with 16 bases spanning the gap. Per germline, CDR1 MNHEY and CDR2 SMNVEV (reference sequence). The CDR3 totals 15 residues. The DNA of the CDR3 is TGTGCCAGCAGTGGGTTGGGGGGAATTCCCTACGAGCAGTACTTC. As protein: CASSGLGGIPYEQYF.